This T cell receptor (beta chain) stems from a study of CD8 T cells in Susac syndrome. Random hexamers primed reverse transcription of about 0.45 to 1 ug RNA. With immunoSEQ multiplex PCR, TCR beta CDR3 was amplified across 54 Vbeta and 13 Jbeta. Via MiXCR, TCRdb re-called the immunoSEQ multiplex PCR reads, giving one row per CDR3 protein. The sample carries roughly 140,000 distinct CDR3 sequences, 85% to 95% recorded once. V lost 3 bases, J lost 2 bases, and 8 bases lay in between. CDR3 length equals 14 residues. Germline-derived CDR1 and CDR2 are MNHNS and SASEGT. Sequencing of TCR beta was carried out in blood CD8+ and CD4+ T cells. The multiple sclerosis controls were treatment-naive patients affected by stable or active relapsing-remitting disease.

The chain carries TRBV6-1 and TRBJ1-5; D is ambiguous. This clonotype originated in a human donor with multiple sclerosis. Sequencing was carried out using CD8+ T cells from PBMCs. The CDR3 spells CASSEGGGNQPQHF. CDR3 nucleotide sequence: TGTGCCAGCAGTGAGGGAGGAGGCAATCAGCCCCAGCATTTT.